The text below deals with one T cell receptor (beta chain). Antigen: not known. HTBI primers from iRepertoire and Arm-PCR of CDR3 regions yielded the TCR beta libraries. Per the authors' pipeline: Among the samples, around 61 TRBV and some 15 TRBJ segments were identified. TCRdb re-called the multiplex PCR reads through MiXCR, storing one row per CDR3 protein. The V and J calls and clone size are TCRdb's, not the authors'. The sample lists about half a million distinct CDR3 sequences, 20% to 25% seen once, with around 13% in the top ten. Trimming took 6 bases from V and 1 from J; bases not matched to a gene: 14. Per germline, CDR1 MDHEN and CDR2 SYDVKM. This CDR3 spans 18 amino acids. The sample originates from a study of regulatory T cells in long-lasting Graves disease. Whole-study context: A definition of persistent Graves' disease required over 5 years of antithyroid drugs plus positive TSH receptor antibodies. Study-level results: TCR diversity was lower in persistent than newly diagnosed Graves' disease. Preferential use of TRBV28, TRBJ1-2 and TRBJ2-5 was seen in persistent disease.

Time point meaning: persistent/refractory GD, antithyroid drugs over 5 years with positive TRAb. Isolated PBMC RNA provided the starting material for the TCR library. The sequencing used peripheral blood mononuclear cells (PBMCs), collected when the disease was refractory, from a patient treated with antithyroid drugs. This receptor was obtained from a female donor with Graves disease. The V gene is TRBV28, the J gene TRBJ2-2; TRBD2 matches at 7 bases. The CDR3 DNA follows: TGTGCCAGCAGGCATCTTACTCTGGGCGGGGGGAACACCGGGGAGCTGTTTTTT. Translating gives CASRHLTLGGGNTGELFF.